Listed here is a single T cell receptor beta chain. The antigen remains undetermined. The data derive from a study of T-cell memory formation after mild COVID-19. Turning to the study itself: Largely, the TCR clusters proved donor specific.

The TCR alpha and TCR beta cDNA libraries, bearing sample barcodes and UMIs, were generated by 5'RACE using constant-segment primers. TCRdb reprocessed the 5' RACE reads via MiXCR and lists one record per CDR3 protein. The sample consists of roughly 450,000 distinct CDR3 sequences, 15% to 20% of them appearing once. General study points: Later expanders leaned CD4+, whereas clones that contracted between day 15 and 85 were balanced CD4/CD8.

Sequences were obtained from PBMCs or a T cell subset sorted from them (not recorded which). This TCR was sampled from an adult woman who had mild COVID-19 (a few samples of this study predate the infection). Cell type and time point are not known.

CDR3 in DNA: TGTGCCAGCAGTTACAGGCGGGACTACACCTTC. The encoded protein is CASSYRRDYTF. This rearrangement joins TRBV6-2 or TRBV6-3 to TRBJ1-2; D unresolved. V was pared by 2 bases and J by 10 bases, with 8 bases between. This CDR3 spans 11 amino acids. Germline V gene lookup returns CDR1 MNHEY and CDR2 SVGEGT.